This TCR beta chain originates from a study of blood T cell repertoires in COVID-19. The J segment lost 5 bases and the V segment lost 4 bases, leaving 8 bases of the junction unmatched. Germline values: CDR1 SGHRS, CDR2 YFSETQ. The CDR3 spans 15 residues. A single count supports this clone. The data were produced by immunoSEQ multiplex PCR, yet TCRdb's version contains in-frame clones alone and is incomplete. The sample holds roughly 330,000 clones, more than 70% seen once. This chain uses TRBV5-1 with TRBJ1-4; 7 nucleotides line up with TRBD1. This sequence originates from a woman between 45 and 65 years old with acute or convalescent COVID-19. Material for sequencing was peripheral blood. CDR3 nucleotide sequence: TGCGCCAGCAGCGGCACCGGGACAGAGAATGAAAAACTGTTTTTT. Translated: CASSGTGTENEKLFF.